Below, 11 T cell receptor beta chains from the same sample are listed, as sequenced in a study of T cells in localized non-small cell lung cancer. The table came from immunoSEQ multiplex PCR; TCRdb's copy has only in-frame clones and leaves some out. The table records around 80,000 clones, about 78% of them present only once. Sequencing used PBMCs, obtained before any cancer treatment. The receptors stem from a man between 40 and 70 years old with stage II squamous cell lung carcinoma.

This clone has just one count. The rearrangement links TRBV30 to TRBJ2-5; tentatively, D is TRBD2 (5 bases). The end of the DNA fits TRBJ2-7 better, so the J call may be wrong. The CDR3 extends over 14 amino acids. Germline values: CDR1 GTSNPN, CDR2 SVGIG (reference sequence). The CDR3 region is CAWRPARVGDEQYF. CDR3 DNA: TGTGCCTGGAGACCCGCGAGGGTGGGCGACGAGCAGTACTTC.

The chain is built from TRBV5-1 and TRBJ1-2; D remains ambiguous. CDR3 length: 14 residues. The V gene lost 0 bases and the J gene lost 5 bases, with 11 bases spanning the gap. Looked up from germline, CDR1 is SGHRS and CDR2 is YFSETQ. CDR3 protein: CASSLAPDDYGYTF. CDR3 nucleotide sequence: TGCGCCAGCAGCTTGGCCCCAGACGATTATGGCTACACCTTC.

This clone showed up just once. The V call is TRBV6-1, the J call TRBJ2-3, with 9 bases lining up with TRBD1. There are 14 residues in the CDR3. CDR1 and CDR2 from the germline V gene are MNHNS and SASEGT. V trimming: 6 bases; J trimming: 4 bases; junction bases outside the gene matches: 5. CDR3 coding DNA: TGTGCCAGCAGCTTAACAGGGGGCTCAGATACGCAGTATTTT. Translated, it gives CASSLTGGSDTQYF.

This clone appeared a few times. The CDR3 loop is CASSEVGVGGELFF. CDR3 in DNA: TGTGCCAGCAGTGAAGTCGGGGTTGGCGGGGAGCTGTTTTTT. The V call is TRBV6-1, the J call TRBJ2-2, with D tentatively TRBD2 (5 bases). The germline V and J ends were trimmed by 1 base and 7 bases, with 10 bases remaining between them. The CDR3 is 14 amino acids. The germline gives CDR1 MNHNS, CDR2 SASEGT.

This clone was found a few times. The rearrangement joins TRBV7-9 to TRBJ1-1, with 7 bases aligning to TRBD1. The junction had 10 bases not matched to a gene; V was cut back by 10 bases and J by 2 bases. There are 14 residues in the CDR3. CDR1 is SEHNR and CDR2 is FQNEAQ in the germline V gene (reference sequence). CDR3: CAIYPGQLNTEAFF. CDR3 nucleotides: TGTGCCATCTATCCGGGACAGTTAAACACTGAAGCTTTCTTT.

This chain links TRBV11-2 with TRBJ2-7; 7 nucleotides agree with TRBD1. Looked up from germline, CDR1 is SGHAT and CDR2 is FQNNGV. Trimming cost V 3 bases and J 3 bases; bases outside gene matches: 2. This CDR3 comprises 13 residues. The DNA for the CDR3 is TGTGCCAGCAGCTTGGACAGGAGCTACGAGCAGTACTTC. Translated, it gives CASSLDRSYEQYF.

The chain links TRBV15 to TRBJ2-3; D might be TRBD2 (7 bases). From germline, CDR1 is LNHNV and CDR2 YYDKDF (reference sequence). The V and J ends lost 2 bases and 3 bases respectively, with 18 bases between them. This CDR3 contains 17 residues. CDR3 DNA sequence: TGTGCCACCAGCAGAACCAAACAGGGAGGGTCGACAGATACGCAGTATTTT. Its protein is CATSRTKQGGSTDTQYF.

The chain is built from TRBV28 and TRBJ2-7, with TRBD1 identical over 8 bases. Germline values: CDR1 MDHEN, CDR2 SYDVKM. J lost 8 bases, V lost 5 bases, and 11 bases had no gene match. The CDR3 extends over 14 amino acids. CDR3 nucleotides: TGTGCCAGCAGTCTCGGGACAGGCAACGGAAAGCAGTACTTC. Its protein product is CASSLGTGNGKQYF.

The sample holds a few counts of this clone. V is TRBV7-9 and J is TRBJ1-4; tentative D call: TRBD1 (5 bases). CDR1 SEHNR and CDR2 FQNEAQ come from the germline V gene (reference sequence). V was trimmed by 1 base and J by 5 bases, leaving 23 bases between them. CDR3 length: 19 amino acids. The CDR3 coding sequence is TGTGCCAGCAGCTTAGGAGGGGTCCGGGACGGAAATTACAATGAAAAACTGTTTTTT. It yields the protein CASSLGGVRDGNYNEKLFF.

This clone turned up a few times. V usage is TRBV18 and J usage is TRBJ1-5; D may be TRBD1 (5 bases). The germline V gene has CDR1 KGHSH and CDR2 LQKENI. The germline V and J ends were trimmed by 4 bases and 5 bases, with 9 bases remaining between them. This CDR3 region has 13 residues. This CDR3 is CASSRGRDQPQHF. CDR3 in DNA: TGTGCCAGCTCACGGGGCAGGGATCAGCCCCAGCATTTT.

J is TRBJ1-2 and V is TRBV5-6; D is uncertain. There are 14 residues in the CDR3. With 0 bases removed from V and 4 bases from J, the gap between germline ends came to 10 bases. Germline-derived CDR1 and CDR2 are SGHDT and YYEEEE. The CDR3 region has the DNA TGTGCCAGCAGCTTGGAAGCCGGACTCTATGGCTACACCTTC. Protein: CASSLEAGLYGYTF.